This T cell receptor beta chain was profiled in a study of blood T cells in healthy people across ages. Study-wide findings and caveats: The recorded TCR beta diversity per million T cells decreased in a roughly linear manner with age. Higher diversity and more naive CD4+ cells were features of long-lived donors, compared to aged donors. It was held that diversity estimates obtained from one million T cells represented underestimates.

PCR was performed a second time for about 6 to 11 cycles using a sample-barcoded 5' primer and a J-beta primer mix. In TCRdb, the 5' RACE reads were re-called with MiXCR into one record per CDR3 protein. This table has hundreds of thousands of distinct CDR3 sequences, about 44% appearing once. As for this clonotype: The target antigen is unknown.

Samples each had at least 5.5 micrograms of total RNA extracted. The ends were cut back, 2 bases at V and 7 bases at J, with 8 bases in the middle. CDR3 length: 12 amino acids. The rearrangement links TRBV12-3 or TRBV12-4 to TRBJ1-1, with D unresolved. The receptor was isolated from a man aged 25-40 years in good health. The source material was blood. CDR3 sequence (DNA): TGTGCCAGCAGTTTATCCCAGTGTGAAGCTTTCTTT. Translated, it gives CASSLSQCEAFF.